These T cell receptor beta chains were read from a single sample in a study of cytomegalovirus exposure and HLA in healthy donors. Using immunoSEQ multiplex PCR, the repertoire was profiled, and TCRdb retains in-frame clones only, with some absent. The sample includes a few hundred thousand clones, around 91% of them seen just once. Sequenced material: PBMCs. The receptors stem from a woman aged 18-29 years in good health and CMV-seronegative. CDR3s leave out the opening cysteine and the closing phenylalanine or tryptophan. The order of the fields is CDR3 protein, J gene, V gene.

CDR3 protein: ASSAAGTGNSPLH
J gene: TRBJ1-6
V gene: TRBV10-1

CDR3 protein: ASSNYSEAF
J gene: TRBJ1-1
V gene: TRBV21-1

CDR3 protein: ASSALGTVDGNTIY
J gene: TRBJ1-3
V gene: TRBV9

CDR3 protein: ASSYRGQSGANVLT
J gene: TRBJ2-6
V gene: TRBV6-5

CDR3 protein: SAPGQGGHEQY
J gene: TRBJ2-7
V gene: TRBV29-1

CDR3 protein: ASSPGGNEQF
J gene: TRBJ2-1
V gene: TRBV14

CDR3 protein: AGRGQGVYEQY
J gene: TRBJ2-7
V gene: TRBV6-5

CDR3 protein: ASMESSSNTEAF
J gene: TRBJ1-1
V gene: TRBV7-9

CDR3 protein: ASSLFPLTGYYGYT
J gene: TRBJ1-2
V gene: TRBV7-9

CDR3 protein: ASNLGSTEAQY
J gene: TRBJ2-7
V gene: TRBV5-5

CDR3 protein: ASSEVSAGGLETQY
J gene: TRBJ2-5
V gene: TRBV2

CDR3 protein: ASSFPFNPTSGGFTGELF
J gene: TRBJ2-2
V gene: TRBV7-3

CDR3 protein: AISGGRGYT
J gene: TRBJ1-2
V gene: TRBV10-3

CDR3 protein: ASSLSVLYEQY
J gene: TRBJ2-7
V gene: TRBV28

CDR3 protein: ATSSGGAYSYNEQF
J gene: TRBJ2-1
V gene: TRBV15

CDR3 protein: ASSQDRRLTDTQY
J gene: TRBJ2-3
V gene: TRBV4-1

CDR3 protein: ASIGQGPMNTEAF
J gene: TRBJ1-1
V gene: TRBV2

CDR3 protein: ASSQAEGSPLH
J gene: TRBJ1-6
V gene: TRBV4-3

CDR3 protein: ATSRDLLAGGLNEQF
J gene: TRBJ2-1
V gene: TRBV15

CDR3 protein: ASSEPGQLFAGELF
J gene: TRBJ2-2
V gene: TRBV28

CDR3 protein: ASSQELVRVLGTGTYGYT
J gene: TRBJ1-2
V gene: TRBV4-3

CDR3 protein: ASSLDRSYNQPQH
J gene: TRBJ1-5
V gene: TRBV28

CDR3 protein: ASSQVQGAFNYGYT
J gene: TRBJ1-2
V gene: TRBV4-3

CDR3 protein: ASSLPGYYGYT
J gene: TRBJ1-2
V gene: TRBV7-8

CDR3 protein: ASSPKQGIQETQY
J gene: TRBJ2-5
V gene: TRBV7-9

CDR3 protein: ASSLGGNSYEQF
J gene: TRBJ2-1
V gene: TRBV7-2

CDR3 protein: ASSVYSGAPQETQY
J gene: TRBJ2-5
V gene: TRBV9

CDR3 protein: ASSYWTPATNEKLF
J gene: TRBJ1-4
V gene: TRBV5-1

CDR3 protein: ASSSYRLPSGNTIY
J gene: TRBJ1-3
V gene: TRBV7-2

CDR3 protein: ASSGQGGKNIQY
J gene: TRBJ2-4
V gene: TRBV27

CDR3 protein: ASSQGTNEQF
J gene: TRBJ2-1
V gene: TRBV4-1

CDR3 protein: ASSKTSGGVRETQY
J gene: TRBJ2-5
V gene: TRBV19

CDR3 protein: ASSGGTGGSAQPQH
J gene: TRBJ1-5
V gene: TRBV9

CDR3 protein: ASSSGTGILTDTQY
J gene: TRBJ2-3
V gene: TRBV19

CDR3 protein: ASSPPTALQETQY
J gene: TRBJ2-5
V gene: TRBV18

CDR3 protein: AISQGAGETQY
J gene: TRBJ2-5
V gene: TRBV10-3

CDR3 protein: SVERFSGGNEQF
J gene: TRBJ2-1
V gene: TRBV29-1

CDR3 protein: ASSNTGSPPNTGELF
J gene: TRBJ2-2
V gene: TRBV21-1

CDR3 protein: ASSSRTGYYEQY
J gene: TRBJ2-7
V gene: TRBV7-8

CDR3 protein: ATGPSGNQPQH
J gene: TRBJ1-5
V gene: TRBV6-6

CDR3 protein: ASSLARDSSEKLF
J gene: TRBJ1-4
V gene: TRBV7-2

CDR3 protein: ASSLARGTGELF
J gene: TRBJ2-2
V gene: TRBV7-2

CDR3 protein: ASSLGGQGFLSPLH
J gene: TRBJ1-6
V gene: TRBV7-9

CDR3 protein: ASSGTSGGSLRTDTQY
J gene: TRBJ2-3
V gene: TRBV9

CDR3 protein: ASSLVNVRILNTEAF
J gene: TRBJ1-1
V gene: TRBV11-2

CDR3 protein: ASSLDSRGSYEQY
J gene: TRBJ2-7
V gene: TRBV11-2

CDR3 protein: ASSPSGQGVGEAF
J gene: TRBJ1-1
V gene: TRBV18

CDR3 protein: ASSPANYGYT
J gene: TRBJ1-2
V gene: TRBV28

CDR3 protein: ASTSGVSTDTQY
J gene: TRBJ2-3
V gene: TRBV5-1

CDR3 protein: ASKPRTERNEKLF
J gene: TRBJ1-4
V gene: TRBV6-6

CDR3 protein: AWSEKQGAIFYEQY
J gene: TRBJ2-7
V gene: TRBV30

CDR3 protein: ASSWGTGFSGNTIY
J gene: TRBJ1-3
V gene: TRBV5-4